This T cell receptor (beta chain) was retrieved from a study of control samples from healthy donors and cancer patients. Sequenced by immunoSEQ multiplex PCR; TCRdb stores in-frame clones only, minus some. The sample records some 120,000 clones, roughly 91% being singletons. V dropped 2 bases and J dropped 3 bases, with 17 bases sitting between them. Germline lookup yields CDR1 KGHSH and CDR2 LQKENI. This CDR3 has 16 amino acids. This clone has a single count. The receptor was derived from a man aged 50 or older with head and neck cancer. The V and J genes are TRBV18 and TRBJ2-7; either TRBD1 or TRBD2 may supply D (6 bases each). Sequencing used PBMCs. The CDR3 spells CASSPGRTGRIYEQYF. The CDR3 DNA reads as TGTGCCAGCTCACCAGGGAGAACAGGGAGGATCTACGAGCAGTACTTC.